This passage covers 14 T cell receptor beta chains from one sample sequenced in a study of blood T cell repertoires in COVID-19. The data were produced by immunoSEQ multiplex PCR, yet TCRdb's version contains in-frame clones alone and is incomplete. The data contain approximately 250,000 clones, about 89% of them singletons. Sequenced: peripheral blood. The receptors shown here come from a man aged 35 to 55 with active or convalescent COVID-19.

Turning to this clone: Within the sample, other DNA sequences also encode this same CDR3. The V call is TRBV12-3 or TRBV12-4, the J call TRBJ1-2, with 8 bases identical to TRBD1. The CDR3 totals 13 residues. V shed 3 bases and J 4 bases; nucleotides not matched to a gene: 1. In DNA, the CDR3 is TGTGCCAGCAGTTTCACAGGGGGCTATGGCTACACCTTC. This gives the protein CASSFTGGYGYTF.

The rearrangement uses TRBV13 and TRBJ1-6; 8 bases match TRBD1. With V trimmed by 5 bases and J by 4 bases, 4 bases remained unmatched. The CDR3 is 15 residues long. Per the germline V gene, CDR1 is PRHDT and CDR2 is FYEKMQ (reference sequence). Written as DNA, the CDR3 is TGTGCCAGCAGCACGGGGACAGGTTATAATTCACCCCTCCACTTT. This encodes CASSTGTGYNSPLHF.

V gene TRBV7-9 combines with J gene TRBJ1-2; 10 nucleotides line up with TRBD1. Trimming cost V 5 bases and J 8 bases; bases outside gene matches: 8. The CDR3 contains 14 residues. Germline assignment: CDR1 SEHNR and CDR2 FQNEAQ (reference sequence). CDR3 residues: CASSPTGTGDGYTF. CDR3 bases: TGTGCCAGCAGCCCGACCGGGACAGGGGACGGCTACACCTTC.

This chain joins TRBV3-1 (or the pseudogene TRBV3-2) and TRBJ2-1; 7 bases are a match to TRBD2. Germline lookup yields CDR1 LGHDT and CDR2 YNNKEL (reference sequence). The CDR3 runs to 17 residues. J lost 4 bases, V lost 1 base, and 10 bases had no gene match. The CDR3 loop reads CASSQVPSGIVYNEQFF. CDR3 DNA sequence: TGTGCCAGCAGCCAAGTACCAAGCGGGATAGTATACAATGAGCAGTTCTTC.

V and J are TRBV24-1 and TRBJ2-2; D is unclear. Between the trimmed V and J ends, which lost 6 bases and 5 bases, there was a span of 3 bases. Germline lookup yields CDR1 KGHDR and CDR2 SFDVKD. This CDR3 comprises 11 residues. The CDR3 DNA reads TGTGCCACCAGTCGGACCGGGGAGCTGTTTTTT. Translation gives CATSRTGELFF.

The V call is TRBV29-1, the J call TRBJ2-3; TRBD2 matches at 7 bases. The ends lost 6 bases at V and 1 base at J; junction bases unmatched: 7. The CDR3 length is 14 residues. CDR1 is SQVTM and CDR2 is ANQGSEA in the germline V gene. CDR3 loop: CSVQGEGGTDTQYF. In nucleotides, the CDR3 is TGCAGCGTGCAAGGGGAGGGTGGCACAGATACGCAGTATTTT.

V usage is TRBV11-2 and J usage is TRBJ2-1, with D perhaps TRBD2 (6 bases). Looked up from germline, CDR1 is SGHAT and CDR2 is FQNNGV. Trimming pared 5 bases from V and 9 bases from J, leaving 20 bases between. This CDR3 has 15 amino acids. This chain's CDR3 is CASSPHRGIRIEQFF. The CDR3 DNA reads TGTGCCAGCAGCCCCCATCGGGGGATCAGGATTGAGCAGTTCTTC.

This clone has a single count. The CDR3 sequence: CASSVGPRNEKLFF. The CDR3 coding sequence is TGTGCCAGCAGCGTGGGCCCCAGGAATGAAAAACTGTTTTTT. V usage is TRBV11-1 and J usage is TRBJ1-4; D gene uncertain. The CDR3 has 14 amino acids. Germline loops: CDR1 SGHAT, CDR2 FQDESV (reference sequence). V was trimmed by 5 bases and J by 5 bases, leaving 12 bases between them.

The V call is TRBV19, the J call TRBJ2-3; D perhaps matches TRBD2 (6 bases). Trimming cost V 6 bases and J 4 bases, with 20 bases left between them. In germline, CDR1 is LNHDA, CDR2 SQIVND (reference sequence). The CDR3 covers 16 residues. CDR3 DNA sequence: TGTGCCAGTAGCGCCCGGAAGGCGGGATTAGCAGATACGCAGTATTTT. Its protein product is CASSARKAGLADTQYF. Together with reference TRBV19 and TRBJ2-3, the CDR3 gives the full variable domain: DGGITQSPKYLFRKEGQNVTLSCEQNLNHDAMYWYRQDPGQGLRLIYYSQIVNDFQKGDIAEGYSVSREKKESFPLTVTSAQKNPTAFYLCASSARKAGLADTQYFGPGTRLTVL.

The chain uses TRBV6-1 and TRBJ1-1; 9 positions match TRBD1. Germline CDR1 is MNHNS and CDR2 is SASEGT. CDR3 length: 17 amino acids. The junction had 10 bases not matched to a gene; V was cut back by 0 bases and J by 5 bases. CDR3 nucleotides: TGTGCCAGCAGTGAAGCAGCGGGACAGGGAAGAAGGACTGAAGCTTTCTTT. Its translation is CASSEAAGQGRRTEAFF.

The chain has TRBV6-5 and TRBJ1-1; D is ambiguous. V lost 5 bases and J 4 bases, leaving 17 bases between the germline ends. CDR1 and CDR2 from the germline V gene are MNHEY and SVGAGI. This CDR3 region has 15 residues. As DNA, the CDR3 is TGTGCCAGCAGTCCCCCTGGGCGAGCTGTCACTGAAGCTTTCTTT. Its protein product is CASSPPGRAVTEAFF.

The chain employs TRBV9 and TRBJ2-2; 8 nucleotides agree with TRBD2. The germline CDR1 and CDR2 sequences are SGDLS and YYNGEE. The CDR3 is made up of 16 amino acids. V shed 0 bases, J shed 1 base, and the junction held 2 bases outside the gene matches. The CDR3 region has the DNA TGTGCCAGCAGCGTAGACACTAGCGGGAACACCGGGGAGCTGTTTTTT. Protein sequence: CASSVDTSGNTGELFF.

This chain joins TRBV19 and TRBJ1-1, with 9 bases aligning to TRBD1. The V segment lost 9 bases and the J segment 3 bases; nucleotides outside the gene matches: 14. The CDR3 totals 16 residues. Germline V gene sequence: CDR1 LNHDA, CDR2 SQIVND (reference sequence). DNA for the CDR3: TGTGCCAGCCGCCTTCTCCGGGACAGGGAGGACACTGAAGCTTTCTTT. This sequence encodes CASRLLRDREDTEAFF.

The chain couples TRBV30 to TRBJ1-2; D is unclear. Germline V gene data show CDR1 as GTSNPN and CDR2 as SVGIG (reference sequence). Trimming stripped 2 bases from V and 2 bases from J, with 12 bases between. The CDR3 has 14 residues. The DNA of the CDR3 is TGTGCCTGGAGTATACAGTTCTTAAACTATGGCTACACCTTC. As protein: CAWSIQFLNYGYTF.